Listed below are T cell receptor beta chains from one sample, sequenced in a study of shared clonotypes between healthy human individuals. The repertoire was sequenced with immunoSEQ multiplex PCR; TCRdb's copy has only in-frame clones and lacks some. The sample contains about 510,000 clones, over 60% of which appear only once. The sample consisted of PBMCs. These receptors all come from a woman aged 40 to 50 in good health. Some clones in this sample may be carry-over from other donors' samples. Both conserved end residues are part of each CDR3. The order of the fields is D gene, clone size, V gene, J gene, CDR3 protein, CDR3 DNA. D genes are given only for firm matches. Expanded clones are given a class, and other clones once, few, many or no size at all.

TRBD1	NA	TRBV7-9	TRBJ2-5	CASSADRGRETQYF	TGTGCCAGCAGCGCCGACAGGGGGCGAGAGACCCAGTACTTC
TRBD2	NA	TRBV9	TRBJ2-2	CASSVVGLAANTGELFF	TGTGCCAGCAGCGTCGTCGGGCTAGCGGCGAACACCGGGGAGCTGTTTTTT
NA	NA	TRBV2	TRBJ2-2	CASSEARRLITGELFF	TGTGCCAGCAGTGAAGCGCGGAGGTTGATAACCGGGGAGCTGTTTTTT
TRBD2	NA	TRBV6-6	TRBJ2-5	CASSYFSYGGEETQYF	TGTGCCAGCAGTTACTTTTCATACGGGGGGGAGGAGACCCAGTACTTC
NA	NA	TRBV9	TRBJ2-2	CASSVTSSTGELFF	TGTGCCAGCAGCGTTACGAGCTCCACCGGGGAGCTGTTTTTT
NA	few	TRBV4-3	TRBJ2-4	CASSQDGGTAKNIQYF	TGCGCCAGCAGCCAAGACGGCGGCACAGCCAAAAACATTCAGTACTTC
TRBD2	once	TRBV5-1	TRBJ2-1	CASSPQPSGPENEQFF	TGCGCCAGCAGCCCCCAACCTAGCGGTCCTGAAAATGAGCAGTTCTTC
NA	few	TRBV5-4	TRBJ2-7	CASSLADGTYEQYF	TGTGCCAGCAGCTTGGCCGACGGAACCTACGAGCAGTACTTC
NA	NA	TRBV19	TRBJ1-1	CASNTPGGPTEAFF	TGTGCCAGTAATACCCCTGGGGGGCCCACTGAAGCTTTCTTT
NA	NA	TRBV10-3	TRBJ1-1	CAIGDVEHTEAFF	TGTGCCATCGGGGACGTCGAACACACTGAAGCTTTCTTT
NA	few	TRBV27	TRBJ1-6	CASSLLNSPLHF	TGTGCCAGCAGTTTACTTAATTCACCCCTCCACTTT
NA	NA	TRBV19	TRBJ2-2	CASRIPSERGAGELFF	TGTGCCAGTAGAATCCCCTCAGAACGGGGCGCCGGGGAGCTGTTTTTT